This is a list of T cell receptor beta chains from one sample in a study of T cell responses to AZD1222 COVID-19 vaccine. Profiled with immunoSEQ multiplex PCR; TCRdb holds only in-frame clones, not every one. The sample lists 130,000 to 150,000 clones; about nine tenths were seen once. The source material was peripheral blood, sampled 28 days after the second AZD1222 dose. All receptors come from an adult who received the AZD1222 COVID-19 vaccine. Both conserved end residues are part of each CDR3. Fields, in order: D gene, clone size, V gene, J gene, CDR3 length, CDR3 protein. A D gene is named only where the DNA matches it firmly. For some rows the clone size is stated as once, few or many, or as a class when expanded; others skip it.

.,.,TRBV9,TRBJ1-3,16,CASSVGARDSGNTIYF
TRBD1,.,TRBV5-1,TRBJ1-2,16,CASSWAPGQEFGGYTF
TRBD2,once,TRBV4-2,TRBJ2-5,16,CASSQGSGSKQETQYF
TRBD2,.,TRBV19,TRBJ2-3,17,CASSTSPGLADTDTQYF
.,.,TRBV10-2,TRBJ1-5,13,CASTFGGNQPQHF
TRBD2,.,TRBV4-1,TRBJ2-5,16,CASSQEPSGIQETQYF
.,few,TRBV29-1,TRBJ1-1,11,CSATLNTEAFF
TRBD2,.,TRBV5-1,TRBJ2-2,16,CASSSLAGKGAGELFF
.,once,TRBV10-3,TRBJ2-1,15,CAISEFPRGDNEQFF
.,.,TRBV5-4,TRBJ1-1,13,CASTRDDWTEAFF
TRBD1,once,TRBV6-1,TRBJ1-2,14,CASSERDRGHGYTF
TRBD1,.,TRBV19,TRBJ2-3,16,CASTALGGAYTDTQYF
.,.,TRBV6-1,TRBJ2-7,14,CASSEGGEDYEQYF
.,.,TRBV3-1/TRBV3-2,TRBJ1-2,15,CASSQDLLRAGGYTF
TRBD1,once,TRBV4-1,TRBJ1-5,16,CASSQGWDRRNQPQHF
.,.,TRBV5-8,TRBJ1-1,16,CASSWDKGNVNTEAFF
.,.,TRBV5-1,TRBJ1-1,15,CASSPAGAGDTEAFF
.,few,TRBV10-1,TRBJ1-5,15,CASSERTYGNQPQHF